These 6 T cell receptor beta chains share one sample of origin, sequenced in a study of blood T cell repertoires in COVID-19. Here immunoSEQ multiplex PCR was the method, and the copy in TCRdb shows in-frame clones only, minus some. Of roughly 82,000 clones listed, about 90% are singletons. Sequenced material: peripheral blood. The receptors were gathered from a woman between 50 and 59 years old in a cohort sampled during active COVID-19.

The V gene is TRBV19, the J gene TRBJ1-5, with a tentative D call TRBD1 (5 bases). Per germline, CDR1 LNHDA and CDR2 SQIVND (reference sequence). The V gene lost 9 bases and the J gene lost 4 bases, with 19 bases spanning the gap. The CDR3 contains 15 residues. CDR3 sequence (DNA): TGTGCCAGCTCAGGGTCATCCTCTCTAAATCAGCCCCAGCATTTT. Amino acids: CASSGSSSLNQPQHF.

This chain joins TRBV19 and TRBJ2-7; 9 bases align to TRBD1. The J segment lost 1 base and the V segment lost 1 base, leaving 2 bases of the junction unmatched. This CDR3 spans 15 amino acids. Germline loops: CDR1 LNHDA, CDR2 SQIVND (reference sequence). The CDR3 nucleotides read TGTGCCAGTAGTATAGTCGGGACAGGGTCCTACGAGCAGTACTTC. It is translated as CASSIVGTGSYEQYF.

The gene calls are TRBV13 and TRBJ1-3; D is ambiguous. Germline V lookup: CDR1 PRHDT, CDR2 FYEKMQ (reference sequence). The CDR3 contains 15 residues. V was clipped by 5 bases and J by 0 bases, with 11 bases between them. CDR3 protein: CASSPSPNSGNTIYF. CDR3 in DNA: TGTGCCAGCAGCCCTAGCCCTAACTCTGGAAACACCATATATTTT.

The rearrangement uses TRBV6-5 and TRBJ2-7; 10 bases map to TRBD1. CDR1 MNHEY and CDR2 SVGAGI come from the germline V gene. The CDR3 totals 14 residues. Trimming took 7 bases from V and 4 from J; bases not matched to a gene: 7. The CDR3 loop is CASISGTGEYEQYF. In nucleotides, the CDR3 is TGTGCCAGCATTTCCGGGACAGGGGAATACGAGCAGTACTTC.

The V and J genes are TRBV5-1 and TRBJ1-1; 8 bases match TRBD1. Germline V lookup: CDR1 SGHRS, CDR2 YFSETQ. Germline trimming cut 10 bases from V and 1 base from J; bases unmatched to any gene: 9. The CDR3 sequence is 14 residues long. The CDR3 DNA reads TGCGCCTCCTTTACCGGGACAGGGAACACTGAAGCTTTCTTT. It codes for CASFTGTGNTEAFF.

The rearrangement links TRBV2 to TRBJ2-7, with 8 nucleotides matching TRBD2. The ends lost 2 bases at V and 5 bases at J; junction bases unmatched: 8. Germline CDR1 is SNHLY and CDR2 is FYNNEI. This CDR3 is built from 15 residues. CDR3: CASSEQTGGPDEQYF. The CDR3 DNA sequence: TGTGCCAGCAGTGAACAGACGGGAGGGCCAGACGAGCAGTACTTC.